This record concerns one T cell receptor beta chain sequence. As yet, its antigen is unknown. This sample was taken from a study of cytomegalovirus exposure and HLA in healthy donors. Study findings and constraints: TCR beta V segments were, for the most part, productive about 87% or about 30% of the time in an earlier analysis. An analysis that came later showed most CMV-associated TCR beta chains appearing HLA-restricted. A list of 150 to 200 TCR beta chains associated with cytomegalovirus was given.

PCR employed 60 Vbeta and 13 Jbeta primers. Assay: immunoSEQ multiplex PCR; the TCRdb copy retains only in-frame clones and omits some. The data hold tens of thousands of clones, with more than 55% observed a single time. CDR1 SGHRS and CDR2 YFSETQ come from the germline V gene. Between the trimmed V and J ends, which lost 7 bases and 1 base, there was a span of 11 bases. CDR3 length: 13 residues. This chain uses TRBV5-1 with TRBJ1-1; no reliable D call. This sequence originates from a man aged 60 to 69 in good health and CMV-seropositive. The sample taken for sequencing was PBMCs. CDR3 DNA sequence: TGCGCCAGCCGACAAGGAAAGAACACTGAAGCTTTCTTT. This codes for CASRQGKNTEAFF.